The entry below gives a single TCR beta chain sequence along with its context. Germline values: CDR1 SGHDT, CDR2 YYEEEE. This CDR3 has 18 residues. The J segment lost 1 base and the V segment lost 4 bases, leaving 5 bases of the junction unmatched. These data come from a study of glioma-infiltrating T cells after dendritic cell vaccination. Time point in this sample: after dendritic cell vaccination, including at tumor progression/relapse. Up to about 2 ug genomic DNA was used for TCRB CDR3 amplification. The primer mix had 60 V beta and 13 J beta primers. Clones were sequenced by immunoSEQ multiplex PCR, and TCRdb holds only the in-frame ones, with some missing. The table shows around 83,000 clones, with around 85% occurring only once.

The input for sequencing was blood, taken after dendritic cell vaccination. This sequence was found in a human donor with glioblastoma. The rearrangement links TRBV5-6 to TRBJ2-1; 16 bases are a match to TRBD2. CDR3 DNA sequence: TGTGCCAGCAGCCCGGGACTAGCGGGAGGGCGATCCTACAATGAGCAGTTCTTC. It specifies CASSPGLAGGRSYNEQFF.